The 12 T cell receptor beta chains given below trace back to one sample, sequenced in a study of CD4 T cells in relation to SARS-CoV-2 and coronaviruses. These receptors have no identified antigens. TCRdb keeps only in-frame clones here, not all; method: immunoSEQ multiplex PCR. This table has about 29,000 clones, approximately 75% appearing once. CD4+ T cells from unexposed donors were obtained before the COVID-19 pandemic (2011-2018). CD4+ T cells were isolated from the cells after 10 days of culture. Sample: CD4+ T cells from PBMCs, cultured in vitro. These receptors were obtained from a human donor in good health.

J is TRBJ1-2 and V is TRBV4-2; D remains ambiguous. CDR1 LGHNA and CDR2 YNFKEQ come from the germline V gene. The V end lost 0 bases, the J end lost 4 bases, and 15 bases lay between the germline ends. The CDR3 length is 16 residues. In DNA, the CDR3 is TGTGCCAGCAGCCAAGATGCAGCCGGGGTGGGCTATGGCTACACCTTC. Protein: CASSQDAAGVGYGYTF.

The chain joins TRBV5-5 to TRBJ2-1; TRBD1 matches 7 bases. The CDR3 totals 15 residues. The germline V gene has CDR1 SGHKS and CDR2 YYEKEE (reference sequence). V trimming: 0 bases; J trimming: 5 bases; junction bases outside the gene matches: 5. CDR3 bases: TGTGCCAGCAGCTTGGCGGGACAGAAAGACAATGAGCAGTTCTTC. Its translation is CASSLAGQKDNEQFF.

The chain uses TRBV27 and TRBJ1-1; TRBD1 matches 7 bases. The CDR3 extends over 16 amino acids. From germline, CDR1 is MNHEY and CDR2 SMNVEV (reference sequence). The junction had 9 bases not matched to a gene; V was cut back by 5 bases and J by 0 bases. Written as DNA, the CDR3 is TGTGCCAGCAGTAGGGGGCCCGGGGCATTGAACACTGAAGCTTTCTTT. This codes for CASSRGPGALNTEAFF.

This rearrangement joins TRBV18 to TRBJ2-7; 8 nucleotides match TRBD2. With 0 bases clipped from V and 3 bases from J, the junction kept 19 bases outside the gene matches. The germline CDR1 and CDR2 sequences are KGHSH and LQKENI. The CDR3 sequence is 20 residues long. The CDR3 loop is CASSPPLGLPGLDGVYEQYF. The CDR3 DNA follows: TGTGCCAGCTCACCACCGTTAGGGCTGCCGGGACTAGACGGGGTCTACGAGCAGTACTTC.

The chain employs TRBV6-4 and TRBJ2-5; the match to TRBD2 covers 13 bases. CDR3 size: 16 residues. CDR1 is MRHNA and CDR2 is SNTAGT in the germline V gene. V lost 3 bases and J lost 2; bases outside the gene matches: 3. The CDR3 is CASSERTSGRQETQYF. CDR3 sequence (DNA): TGTGCCAGCAGTGAGCGGACTAGCGGGAGACAAGAGACCCAGTACTTC.

V and J are TRBV5-1 and TRBJ2-3; D is uncertain. The CDR3 has 12 amino acids. The V end was cut by 0 bases, the J end by 6 bases, with 5 bases between. From germline, CDR1 is SGHRS and CDR2 YFSETQ. CDR3 amino acids: CASSLEEDTQYF. Written as DNA, the CDR3 is TGCGCCAGCAGCTTGGAGGAGGATACGCAGTATTTT. Supplemented by reference TRBV5-1 and TRBJ2-3, the full variable domain reads KAGVTQTPRYLIKTRGQQVTLSCSPISGHRSVSWYQQTPGQGLQFLFEYFSETQRNKGNFPGRFSGRQFSNSRSEMNVSTLELGDSALYLCASSLEEDTQYFGPGTRLTVL.

In its sample, this clone was seen once. The V gene is TRBV7-8, the J gene TRBJ2-7, with 8 bases identical to TRBD2. CDR3 length equals 17 residues. V shed 4 bases, J shed 6 bases, and the junction held 17 bases outside the gene matches. The V gene's germline CDR1 is SGHVS and CDR2 FQNEAQ. The CDR3 coding sequence is TGTGCCAGCAGCTCGCCTCTGGGACTAGATAACCCCCGCGAGCAGTACTTC. Protein: CASSSPLGLDNPREQYF. The whole variable domain, filled in from reference TRBV7-8 and TRBJ2-7, reads GAGVSQSPRYKVAKRGQDVALRCDPISGHVSLFWYQQALGQGPEFLTYFQNEAQLDKSGLPSDRFFAERPEGSVSTLKIQRTQQEDSAVYLCASSSPLGLDNPREQYFGPGTRLTVT.

This clone was counted a few times. V gene TRBV4-1 combines with J gene TRBJ1-2; 9 bases fit TRBD1. V dropped 0 bases and J dropped 4; count of bases not matched to a gene: 12. The CDR3 has 18 amino acids. Looked up from germline, CDR1 is MGHRA and CDR2 is YSYEKL. Written as DNA, the CDR3 is TGCGCCAGCAGCCAAGACCTCGGGACAGGGTATTTGGGCTATGGCTACACCTTC. It is translated as CASSQDLGTGYLGYGYTF.

This rearrangement joins TRBV30 to TRBJ2-1; 15 bases match TRBD2. V shed 4 bases and J 8 bases; nucleotides not matched to a gene: 21. CDR1 is GTSNPN, CDR2 SVGIG, per germline (reference sequence). The CDR3 spans 20 residues. The CDR3 loop reads CAWNAPPGLAGGSPHYEQFF. The CDR3 nucleotides are TGTGCCTGGAACGCCCCTCCGGGACTAGCGGGAGGTAGCCCACACTATGAGCAGTTCTTC.

This clone came up a few times. CDR3 sequence (DNA): TGCGCCAGCAGCTTGGTGCCAAACACTGAAGCTTTCTTT. Translated: CASSLVPNTEAFF. The gene calls are TRBV5-1 and TRBJ1-1; no reliable D call. This CDR3 is built from 13 residues. Germline assignment: CDR1 SGHRS and CDR2 YFSETQ. V dropped 0 bases and J dropped 2 bases, with 5 bases sitting between them.

This clone was picked up a small number of times. The J gene is TRBJ2-3, the V gene TRBV24-1; D unclear. CDR1 and CDR2 from the germline V gene are KGHDR and SFDVKD. This CDR3 is 13 amino acids long. V was clipped by 4 bases and J by 11 bases, with 15 bases between them. For the CDR3, the DNA is TGTGCCACCAGTGACGCAGCATCCGTGGGGCAGTATTTT. Protein sequence: CATSDAASVGQYF.

The rearrangement joins TRBV9 to TRBJ2-5; 9 bases match TRBD2. J lost 3 bases, V lost 0 bases, and 3 bases had no gene match. There are 15 residues in the CDR3. The germline V gene has CDR1 SGDLS and CDR2 YYNGEE. CDR3 nucleotides: TGTGCCAGCAGCGTAGGCCCTAGCGGGGAAGAGACCCAGTACTTC. It codes for CASSVGPSGEETQYF.